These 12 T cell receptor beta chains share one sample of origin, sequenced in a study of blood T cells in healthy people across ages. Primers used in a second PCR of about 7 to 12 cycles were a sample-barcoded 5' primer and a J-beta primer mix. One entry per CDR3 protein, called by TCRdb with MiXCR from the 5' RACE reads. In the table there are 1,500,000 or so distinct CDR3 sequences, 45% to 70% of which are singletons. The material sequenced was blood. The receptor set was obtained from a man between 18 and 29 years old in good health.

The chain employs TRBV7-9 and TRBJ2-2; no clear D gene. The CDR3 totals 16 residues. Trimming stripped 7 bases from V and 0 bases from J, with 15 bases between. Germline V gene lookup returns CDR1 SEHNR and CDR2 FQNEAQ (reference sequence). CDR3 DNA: TGTGCCAGCAAGATTTCTGGTGCGCCGAACACCGGGGAGCTGTTTTTT. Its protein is CASKISGAPNTGELFF.

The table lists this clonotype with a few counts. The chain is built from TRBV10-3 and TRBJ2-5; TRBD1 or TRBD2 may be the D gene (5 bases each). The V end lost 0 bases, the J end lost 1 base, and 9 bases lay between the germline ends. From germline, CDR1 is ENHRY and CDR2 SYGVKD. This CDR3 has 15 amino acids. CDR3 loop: CAISESRDVQETQYF. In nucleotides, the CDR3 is TGTGCCATCAGTGAGTCCCGGGACGTCCAAGAGACCCAGTACTTC.

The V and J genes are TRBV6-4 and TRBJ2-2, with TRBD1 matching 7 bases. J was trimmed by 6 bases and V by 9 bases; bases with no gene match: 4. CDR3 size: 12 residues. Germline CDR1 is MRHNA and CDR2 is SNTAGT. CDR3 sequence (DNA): TGTGCCAGACCGACAGGGCCCGGGGAGCTGTTTTTT. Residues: CARPTGPGELFF.

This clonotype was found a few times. The CDR3: CASSQDGIGPKNIQYF. The CDR3 coding sequence is TGTGCCAGCAGCCAAGACGGGATCGGGCCCAAAAACATTCAGTACTTC. V usage is TRBV14 and J usage is TRBJ2-4; TRBD2 might be the D (5 bases). CDR3 length: 16 amino acids. The germline V and J ends were trimmed by 0 bases and 2 bases, with 11 bases remaining between them. Germline V gives CDR1 SGHDN, CDR2 FVKESK. Looking up the rest from reference TRBV14 and TRBJ2-4 gives the full variable domain: EAGVTQFPSHSVIEKGQTVTLRCDPISGHDNLYWYRRVMGKEIKFLLHFVKESKQDESGMPNNRFLAERTGGTYSTLKVQPAELEDSGVYFCASSQDGIGPKNIQYFGAGTRLSVL.

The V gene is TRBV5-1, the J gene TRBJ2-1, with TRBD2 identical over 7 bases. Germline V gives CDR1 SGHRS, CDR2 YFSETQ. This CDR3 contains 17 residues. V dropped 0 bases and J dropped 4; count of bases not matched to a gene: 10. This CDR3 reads CASSLDPSRGGYNEQFF. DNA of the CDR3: TGCGCCAGCAGCTTGGACCCCTCTCGCGGGGGTTACAATGAGCAGTTCTTC.

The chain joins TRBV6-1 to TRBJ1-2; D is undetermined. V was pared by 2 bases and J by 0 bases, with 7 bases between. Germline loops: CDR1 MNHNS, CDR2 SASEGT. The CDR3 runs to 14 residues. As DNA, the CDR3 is TGTGCCAGCAGTGAAAGGCAGACTAACTATGGCTACACCTTC. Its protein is CASSERQTNYGYTF.

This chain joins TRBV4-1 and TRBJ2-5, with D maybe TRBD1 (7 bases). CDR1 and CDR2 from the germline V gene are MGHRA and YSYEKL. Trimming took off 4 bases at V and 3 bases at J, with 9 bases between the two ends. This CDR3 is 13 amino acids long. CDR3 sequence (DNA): TGCGCCAGCAGCCCAGGGGGGAAAGAGACCCAGTACTTC. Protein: CASSPGGKETQYF.

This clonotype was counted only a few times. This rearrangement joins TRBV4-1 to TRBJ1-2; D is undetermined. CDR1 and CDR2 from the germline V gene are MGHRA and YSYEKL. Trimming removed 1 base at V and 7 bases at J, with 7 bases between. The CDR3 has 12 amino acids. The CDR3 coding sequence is TGCGCCAGCAGCCAAGGCATACGTGGCTACACCTTC. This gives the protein CASSQGIRGYTF.

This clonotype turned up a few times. CDR3 region: CATSRARDRNYGYTF. For the CDR3, the DNA is TGTGCCACCAGCAGAGCTCGTGACAGGAACTATGGCTACACCTTC. The chain has TRBV15 and TRBJ1-2; possible D gene TRBD1, 6 bases. V shed 1 base and J shed 2 bases, with 11 bases lying between them. Germline V gene lookup returns CDR1 LNHNV and CDR2 YYDKDF (reference sequence). The CDR3 runs 15 residues.

CDR3 nucleotides: TGTGCCAGCGGCCCGGGGGTCCCCACCTATGGCTACACCTTC. The encoded protein is CASGPGVPTYGYTF. The chain combines TRBV7-2 with TRBJ1-2, with TRBD1 as a possible D gene (5 bases). This CDR3 is 14 amino acids long. From germline, CDR1 is SGHTA and CDR2 FQGNSA. The V and J ends lost 8 bases and 4 bases respectively, with 17 bases between them.

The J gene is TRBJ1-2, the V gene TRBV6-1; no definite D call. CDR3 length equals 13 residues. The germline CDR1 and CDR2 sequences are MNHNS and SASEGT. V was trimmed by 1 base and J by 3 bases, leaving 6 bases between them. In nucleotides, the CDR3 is TGTGCCAGCAGTGAAGGGCCGTACTATGGCTACACCTTC. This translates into CASSEGPYYGYTF.

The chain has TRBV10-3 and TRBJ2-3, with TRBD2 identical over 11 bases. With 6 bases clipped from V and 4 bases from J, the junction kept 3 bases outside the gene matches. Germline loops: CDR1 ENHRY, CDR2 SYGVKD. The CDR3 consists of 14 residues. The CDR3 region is CAIRLAGGPDTQYF. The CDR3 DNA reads TGTGCCATCAGGTTAGCGGGAGGGCCAGATACGCAGTATTTT.